This T cell receptor (beta chain) was captured by sequencing in a study of a mutant IDH1 vaccine in newly diagnosed glioma. The time point was: week 23, last vaccination. The content of each vaccine dose was 300 ug of mutant IDH1 20-mer peptide, and topical imiquimod accompanied it. Concerning this clone: Its antigen remains unknown.

TCRdb's table, derived via immunoSEQ multiplex PCR, lists solely in-frame clones and lacks some. The repertoire holds just over 65,000 clones, with approximately 87% as singletons. This clonotype was sampled from a man aged 18 to 30 with glioma. This sample comprised PBMCs, obtained from a glioma patient whose treatment included an IDH1 peptide vaccine.

Here the CDR3 DNA reads TGTGCCAGCAGCTCGGGGGGGGGAAGGGCCCAAGCTTTCTTT. Protein sequence: CASSSGGGRAQAFF. The chain is built from TRBV7-9 and TRBJ1-1; possibly TRBD1 for D (5 bases). Deletions cut 4 bases from V and 9 bases from J, with 18 bases between. The CDR3 runs to 14 residues. Germline V gives CDR1 SEHNR, CDR2 FQNEAQ (reference sequence).